This TCR beta chain is drawn from a study of patients and donors after allogeneic stem cell transplantation. This clonotype was observed many times. TCRdb independently ran MiXCR on the RT-PCR reads; one entry per CDR3 protein. This sample has under 95,000 distinct CDR3 sequences, with around 5% found just once. V shed 6 bases and J shed 12 bases, with 15 bases lying between them. The CDR3 contains 11 residues. The chain employs TRBV12-3 or TRBV12-4 and TRBJ2-7; D tentatively reads TRBD1 or TRBD2 (5 bases each). The clonotype originates from a human donor who was either an allogeneic HSCT recipient or a stem cell or donor lymphocyte infusion donor (not recorded which). It is not recorded whose cells these are; they may come from a transplant donor. The sample comprised blood, either unsorted or a sorted T cell fraction (not recorded which). The DNA for the CDR3 is TGTGCCAGCAGCCGCGACGGGACGTGGTACTTC. Encoded protein: CASSRDGTWYF.